This T cell receptor beta chain is from a study of blood T cells in healthy people across ages. Looking at the study overall: About one barcoded beta molecule was captured per two T cells (by template switching). Findings of the study overall: Getting older went along with TCR beta diversity per million T cells dropping roughly linearly. Reliance upon unsorted PBMCs precluded definitive naive versus antigen-experienced comparison.

Roughly 10 milliliters of peripheral blood were drawn from each donor. This CDR3 has 14 residues. Trimming took 3 bases from V and 6 from J, leaving 12 bases between them. Looked up from germline, CDR1 is SGHTA and CDR2 is FQGNSA. A second 7 to 11 cycle PCR used barcoded and J-beta primers. TCRdb re-derived calls from the 5' RACE reads in MiXCR, one entry per CDR3 protein. The sample holds about 900,000 distinct CDR3 sequences, under 50% seen once. A note on this clonotype: Its antigen remains unidentified.

The source is a man aged 25 to 40 in good health. Sequencing was done on a sample of blood. The chain couples TRBV7-2 to TRBJ1-5; perhaps TRBD1 as D (6 bases). CDR3 in DNA: TGTGCCAGCAGCTTTGGGCGGGGGCCTCAGCCCCAGCATTTT. It codes for CASSFGRGPQPQHF.